These 18 T cell receptor beta chains were all obtained from the same sample, sequenced in a study of T-cell reconstitution after alpha-beta-depleted transplantation in children. Construction of the TCRbeta library involved unique molecular identifiers. TCRdb itself ran the PCR reads through MiXCR, one entry per CDR3 protein. The data hold about 580,000 distinct CDR3 sequences, with under 25% observed a single time. The sample in question was PBMCs, mostly from graft donor cells, obtained 360 days after TCRalphabeta/CD19-depleted stem cell transplant. The receptor source for this set is a boy younger than two who had a stem cell transplant for acute myeloid leukemia, so the T cells may come from the graft donor.

The rearrangement joins TRBV20-1 to TRBJ2-3, with D perhaps matching TRBD2 (5 bases). This CDR3 spans 15 amino acids. Germline V CDR1 and CDR2: DFQATT, SNEGSKA (reference sequence). V lost 4 bases and J 1 base, leaving 15 bases between the germline ends. For the CDR3, the DNA is TGCAGTGCTAACCCACGGGGATCCCGCACAGATACGCAGTATTTT. Translation: CSANPRGSRTDTQYF.

This clonotype was recorded a few times. The chain couples TRBV12-5 to TRBJ2-5; TRBD1 might be the D (6 bases). The ends were cut back, 5 bases at V and 4 bases at J, with 11 bases in the middle. The germline V gene has CDR1 LGHNT and CDR2 FRNRAP. This CDR3 is built from 13 residues. CDR3 loop: CASGGSGAETQYF. The CDR3 nucleotides are TGTGCTAGTGGTGGCTCAGGGGCAGAGACCCAGTACTTC.

This clonotype was seen a handful of times. The chain is built from TRBV15 and TRBJ2-2; 8 bases match TRBD1. The V segment lost 1 base and the J segment 5 bases; nucleotides outside the gene matches: 6. CDR3 size: 16 residues. Germline values: CDR1 LNHNV, CDR2 YYDKDF (reference sequence). The CDR3 loop reads CATSRVGDRMTGELFF. DNA of the CDR3: TGTGCCACCAGCAGAGTGGGGGACAGGATGACCGGGGAGCTGTTTTTT.

The gene calls are TRBV5-1 and TRBJ2-1; 11 bases line up with TRBD2. This CDR3 contains 19 residues. The ends lost 4 bases at V and 0 bases at J; junction bases unmatched: 12. Germline V lookup: CDR1 SGHRS, CDR2 YFSETQ. The CDR3 DNA sequence: TGCGCCAGCAGCCCACCGACTAGCGGGGTATTGAGCTCCTACAATGAGCAGTTCTTC. Translated, it gives CASSPPTSGVLSSYNEQFF.

This clonotype was recorded many times. The genes are TRBV6-5 and TRBJ2-3; TRBD1 matches at 8 bases. Losses at the gene ends were 0 bases for V and 4 bases for J; bases not matched to a gene: 9. The CDR3 contains 17 residues. Germline lookup yields CDR1 MNHEY and CDR2 SVGAGI. Here the CDR3 DNA reads TGTGCCAGCAGTTACTCTGTGGCAGGGGGCAGCGCAGATACGCAGTATTTT. Translating it yields CASSYSVAGGSADTQYF.

This clonotype came up a few times. The chain recombines TRBV6-5 with TRBJ1-1; D remains unclear. The CDR3 is 13 residues long. Between the trimmed V and J ends, which lost 2 bases and 4 bases, there was a span of 8 bases. From germline, CDR1 is MNHEY and CDR2 SVGAGI. The CDR3 nucleotides are TGTGCCAGCAGTTACGCTCACAGCACTGAAGCTTTCTTT. It codes for CASSYAHSTEAFF.

V and J are TRBV5-1 and TRBJ1-1, with 9 bases aligning to TRBD1. CDR1 and CDR2 from the germline V gene are SGHRS and YFSETQ. The junction had 8 bases not matched to a gene; V was cut back by 1 base and J by 1 base. The CDR3 runs 17 residues. CDR3 region: CASSLTAGGQGNTEAFF. CDR3 DNA sequence: TGCGCCAGCAGCTTGACGGCTGGGGGACAGGGGAACACTGAAGCTTTCTTT.

The J gene is TRBJ1-1, the V gene TRBV4-3; 7 bases match TRBD1. This CDR3 is 16 amino acids long. V lost 0 bases to trimming and J lost 1 base; unmatched junction nucleotides: 5. The germline V gene has CDR1 LGHNA and CDR2 YSLEER. The CDR3, as DNA: TGCGCCAGCAGCCAAGACCCGACAGGGCCGAACACTGAAGCTTTCTTT. Its protein product is CASSQDPTGPNTEAFF.

This chain connects TRBV21-1 to TRBJ1-5; the listed D gene, TRBD1, was not tested against the DNA. TRBV21-1 is reported as a pseudogene. This CDR3 is 14 amino acids long. The CDR3, as DNA: TGTGCCAGCAGATACCGGGACAGAAATCAGCCCCAGCATTTT. Protein sequence: CASRYRDRNQPQHF.

This clonotype was seen a handful of times. V usage is TRBV28 and J usage is TRBJ2-7; 11 bases match TRBD2. The CDR3 is 14 residues long. J gave up 3 bases and V 5 bases, and 3 bases lay outside the gene matches. From germline, CDR1 is MDHEN and CDR2 SYDVKM. The CDR3 coding sequence is TGTGCCAGCAGTCGACTAGCGGGGCTCTACGAGCAGTACGTC. It is translated as CASSRLAGLYEQYV.

The V call is TRBV29-1, the J call TRBJ1-1; maybe TRBD1 (6 bases). The CDR3 has 11 amino acids. Looked up from germline, CDR1 is SQVTM and CDR2 is ANQGSEA. The CDR3 reads CTLGGNTEAFF. The CDR3 DNA reads TGCACCTTAGGGGGGAACACTGAAGCTTTCTTT.

The genes are TRBV6-5 and TRBJ1-1; TRBD1 agrees at 8 bases. The V gene's germline CDR1 is MNHEY and CDR2 SVGAGI. This CDR3 has 15 amino acids. With 1 base clipped from V and 0 bases from J, the junction kept 1 base outside the gene matches. Here the CDR3 DNA reads TGTGCCAGCAGTTACTTGGACAGGGTGAACACTGAAGCTTTCTTT. Protein: CASSYLDRVNTEAFF.

This chain uses TRBV10-1 with TRBJ2-1, with 9 bases aligning to TRBD2. This CDR3 spans 15 amino acids. V shed 1 base and J 8 bases; nucleotides not matched to a gene: 6. Germline V gives CDR1 WNHNN, CDR2 SYGVQD (reference sequence). CDR3 residues: CASSEWRGGRYEQFF. As DNA, the CDR3 is TGCGCCAGCAGTGAGTGGCGGGGGGGCCGGTATGAGCAGTTCTTC.

This clonotype was detected many times. The chain has TRBV20-1 and TRBJ2-1, with D tentatively TRBD1 (5 bases). Germline V gives CDR1 DFQATT, CDR2 SNEGSKA (reference sequence). The CDR3 is 13 amino acids. V was shortened by 6 bases and J by 0 bases, with 9 bases between the two germline ends. CDR3 sequence (DNA): TGCAGTGCCGCGACAGTCTCCTACAATGAGCAGTTCTTC. It yields the protein CSAATVSYNEQFF.

The sample holds many counts of this clonotype. In nucleotides, the CDR3 is TGTGCCAGCAGCCAAGTTAGCTTTCCCGGGGAGCTGTTTTTT. It yields the protein CASSQVSFPGELFF. V usage is TRBV3-1 and J usage is TRBJ2-2; the D is unclear. The germline gives CDR1 LGHDT, CDR2 YNNKEL (reference sequence). The CDR3 is made up of 14 amino acids. V lost 1 base and J lost 6, with 9 bases in between.

The chain is built from TRBV4-1 and TRBJ2-1; D is unclear. Trimming removed 0 bases at V and 7 bases at J, with 25 bases between. In germline, CDR1 is MGHRA, CDR2 YSYEKL. This CDR3 has 19 amino acids. Here the CDR3 DNA reads TGCGCCAGCAGCCAAGATCCCCGCCCGCCTCTTGTCGGAAGGAATGAGCAGTTCTTC. Translating gives CASSQDPRPPLVGRNEQFF.

The chain couples TRBV12-3 or TRBV12-4 to TRBJ2-7, with D uncertain. The V gene lost 6 bases and the J gene lost 3 bases, with 12 bases spanning the gap. The CDR3 length is 13 residues. Written as DNA, the CDR3 is TGTGCCAGCAGCGGCAGCAGAAGCTACGAGCAGTACGTC. Protein sequence: CASSGSRSYEQYV.

The CDR3 spells CSARVLAGVGSDTQYF. Written as DNA, the CDR3 is TGCAGTGCTAGAGTCTTAGCGGGGGTGGGAAGCGATACGCAGTATTTT. The chain is built from TRBV20-1 and TRBJ2-3; 9 positions match TRBD2. The CDR3 totals 16 residues. Germline CDR1 is DFQATT and CDR2 is SNEGSKA (reference sequence). The V segment lost 1 base and the J segment 6 bases; nucleotides outside the gene matches: 11.